Below are 13 T cell receptor beta chains sequenced from a single sample in a study of CD4+ T cells in melanoma. Assay used: immunoSEQ multiplex PCR; TCRdb lists only in-frame clones, some missing. The sample shows about 21,000 clones, more than 65% of them seen only once. The specimen sequenced was cells from a culture (not recorded whether cultured in vitro). These receptors were obtained from a human donor with melanoma.

J is TRBJ1-2 and V is TRBV4-1; 7 nucleotides agree with TRBD1. This CDR3 region has 15 residues. CDR1 and CDR2 (germline): MGHRA, YSYEKL. Losses at the gene ends were 3 bases for V and 2 bases for J; bases not matched to a gene: 6. CDR3 nucleotide sequence: TGCGCCAGCAGCCAGACAGGGACCTTAAACTATGGCTACACCTTC. The encoded protein is CASSQTGTLNYGYTF.

The V call is TRBV4-2, the J call TRBJ1-2, with unresolved D. Germline lookup yields CDR1 LGHNA and CDR2 YNFKEQ. V was clipped by 1 base and J by 0 bases, with 9 bases between them. This CDR3 region has 15 residues. The CDR3 reads CASSQAAEANYGYTF. The CDR3 DNA reads as TGTGCCAGCAGCCAAGCGGCTGAAGCTAACTATGGCTACACCTTC.

J is TRBJ2-3 and V is TRBV4-1, with 10 bases lining up with TRBD2. CDR1 is MGHRA and CDR2 is YSYEKL in the germline V gene. The CDR3 loop spans 17 amino acids. V shed 2 bases, J shed 0 bases, and the junction held 5 bases outside the gene matches. CDR3 region: CASSQPLAGASTDTQYF. The CDR3 DNA sequence: TGCGCCAGCAGCCAACCCCTAGCGGGGGCTAGCACAGATACGCAGTATTTT.

The chain joins TRBV11-3 to TRBJ1-4, with 7 bases identical to TRBD1. The CDR3 loop spans 16 amino acids. Germline V lookup: CDR1 SGHNT, CDR2 YENEEA. V gave up 5 bases and J gave up 8 bases; unmatched junction bases: 14. The CDR3 nucleotides are TGTGCCAGCAGCCCCGAAGACAGGGTCATGCGAGAAAAACTGTTTTTT. Translated: CASSPEDRVMREKLFF.

This rearrangement joins TRBV2 to TRBJ1-5; D is ambiguous. The CDR3 spans 18 residues. V dropped 0 bases and J dropped 5 bases, with 20 bases sitting between them. Germline lookup yields CDR1 SNHLY and CDR2 FYNNEI. The CDR3 reads CASSEALFMWRDDQPQHF. The CDR3 DNA reads TGTGCCAGCAGTGAAGCGCTTTTCATGTGGAGGGATGATCAGCCCCAGCATTTT.

This clone was counted once. The chain combines TRBV30 with TRBJ1-5; 8 bases line up with TRBD1. The germline gives CDR1 GTSNPN, CDR2 SVGIG (reference sequence). J lost 2 bases, V lost 5 bases, and 5 bases had no gene match. The CDR3 has 14 amino acids. The CDR3 reads CAWDRGRGNQPQHF. Written as DNA, the CDR3 is TGTGCCTGGGACAGGGGTAGGGGCAATCAGCCCCAGCATTTT.

The genes are TRBV5-4 and TRBJ1-4; possible D gene TRBD1, 5 bases. This CDR3 has 14 amino acids. The ends were cut back, 4 bases at V and 6 bases at J, with 13 bases in the middle. Germline CDR1 reads SGHNT; CDR2 reads YYREEE (reference sequence). CDR3 region: CASSPTQGHEKLFF. CDR3 sequence (DNA): TGTGCCAGCAGCCCTACGCAGGGCCATGAAAAACTGTTTTTT.

The chain carries TRBV6-5 and TRBJ1-1; TRBD1 is a possible D gene (5 bases). This CDR3 contains 12 residues. V was clipped by 8 bases and J by 2 bases, with 9 bases between them. Germline loops: CDR1 MNHEY, CDR2 SVGAGI. The CDR3 loop reads CASRGGNTEAFF. In DNA, the CDR3 is TGTGCCAGCCGGGGGGGAAACACTGAAGCTTTCTTT.

This chain joins TRBV18 and TRBJ1-5; no clear D gene. V was clipped by 2 bases and J by 9 bases, with 11 bases between them. This CDR3 is built from 13 residues. CDR1 and CDR2 (germline): KGHSH, LQKENI. The CDR3 coding sequence is TGTGCCAGCTCACCAGATCCGCTATGGCCCCAGCATTTT. It is translated as CASSPDPLWPQHF.

This clone appeared a few times. J is TRBJ1-2 and V is TRBV19; no reliable D call. The CDR3 length is 14 residues. V was cut by 4 bases and J by 4 bases, with 13 bases left in between. Germline CDR1 and CDR2: LNHDA and SQIVND (reference sequence). CDR3 sequence: CASSTGVPLYGYTF. CDR3 in DNA: TGTGCCAGTAGTACCGGGGTGCCCCTCTATGGCTACACCTTC.

The chain is built from TRBV10-1 and TRBJ1-1; D gene uncertain. In germline, CDR1 is WNHNN, CDR2 SYGVQD (reference sequence). The CDR3 length is 11 residues. Deletions cut 8 bases from V and 8 bases from J, with 12 bases between. CDR3 nucleotides: TGCGCCAGCCGCTGGCCCCGAGAAGCTTTCTTT. Protein product: CASRWPREAFF.

The chain joins TRBV7-2 to TRBJ1-1; the D gene is possibly TRBD1 (5 bases). Germline V CDR1 and CDR2: SGHTA, FQGNSA. The CDR3 runs to 14 residues. Trimming removed 1 base from V and 5 bases from J, with 11 bases in between. The CDR3 nucleotides read TGTGCCAGCAGCTTAGTGGGGGGGTTTACTGAAGCTTTCTTT. It is translated as CASSLVGGFTEAFF.

This clone has a handful of counts. The gene calls are TRBV21-1 and TRBJ2-7; TRBD2 is the table's D call and was not checked against the DNA. TRBV21-1 is annotated as a pseudogene. The length of the CDR3 is 14 residues. The CDR3 sequence: CASSISGGPYEQYF. The CDR3 coding sequence is TGTGCCAGCAGCATTAGCGGGGGCCCCTACGAGCAGTACTTC.